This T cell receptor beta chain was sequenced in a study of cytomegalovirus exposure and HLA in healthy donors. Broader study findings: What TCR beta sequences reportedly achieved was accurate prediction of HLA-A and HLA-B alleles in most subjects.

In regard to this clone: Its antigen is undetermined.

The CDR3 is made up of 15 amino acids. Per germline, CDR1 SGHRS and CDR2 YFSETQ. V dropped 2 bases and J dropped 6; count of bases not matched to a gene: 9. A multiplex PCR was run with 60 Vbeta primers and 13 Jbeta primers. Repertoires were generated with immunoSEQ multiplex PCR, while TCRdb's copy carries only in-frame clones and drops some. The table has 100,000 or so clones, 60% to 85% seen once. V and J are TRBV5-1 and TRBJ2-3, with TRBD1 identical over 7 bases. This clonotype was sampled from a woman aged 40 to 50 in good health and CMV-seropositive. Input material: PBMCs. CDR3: CASSFNRGSADTQYF. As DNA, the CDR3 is TGCGCCAGCAGCTTTAACAGGGGATCAGCGGATACGCAGTATTTT.